These 25 T cell receptor beta chains originate from one sample sequenced in a study of blood T cells in healthy people across ages. With a J-beta primer mix and a sample-barcoded 5' primer, a second PCR ran about 6 to 11 cycles. Each CDR3 protein gets one entry after TCRdb re-called the 5' RACE reads with MiXCR. Of some 1.5 million distinct CDR3 sequences listed, under 30% are singletons. What was sequenced was blood. The receptors here all came from a woman younger than 45 in good health.

V gene TRBV5-1 combines with J gene TRBJ1-6; D gene uncertain. V was clipped by 3 bases and J by 1 base, with 14 bases between them. This CDR3 spans 17 amino acids. Per germline, CDR1 SGHRS and CDR2 YFSETQ. CDR3 nucleotide sequence: TGCGCCAGCAGCTCGCAGCCTCCGGTTTCCTATAATTCACCCCTCCACTTT. Residues: CASSSQPPVSYNSPLHF.

A note on this clonotype: At one end, the junction sequence differs from germline, possibly due to a read error. The rearrangement links TRBV10-3 to TRBJ2-3; D unresolved. Germline CDR1 and CDR2: ENHRY and SYGVKD. The CDR3 has 13 residues. The CDR3: CAIRALDTNTQYF. CDR3 in DNA: TGTGCCATCAGGGCCCTCGACACAAATACGCAGTATTTT.

In this sample, this clonotype turned up a few times. The gene calls are TRBV27 and TRBJ1-1; no clear D gene. V lost 6 bases, J lost 4 bases, and 12 bases lay in between. The CDR3 runs to 13 residues. Germline V gene lookup returns CDR1 MNHEY and CDR2 SMNVEV (reference sequence). As DNA, the CDR3 is TGTGCCAGCAGGGAAGTCGGGTTCACTGAAGCTTTCTTT. It is translated as CASREVGFTEAFF.

This rearrangement joins TRBV5-1 to TRBJ2-7; TRBD2 aligns across 7 bases. Looked up from germline, CDR1 is SGHRS and CDR2 is YFSETQ. The CDR3 runs to 14 residues. With V trimmed by 3 bases and J by 2 bases, 5 bases remained unmatched. CDR3 amino acids: CASSSRGSPYEQYF. The CDR3 DNA sequence: TGCGCCAGCAGCTCGCGGGGGTCGCCCTACGAGCAGTACTTC. The full variable domain, with the rest looked up from reference TRBV5-1 and TRBJ2-7, is KAGVTQTPRYLIKTRGQQVTLSCSPISGHRSVSWYQQTPGQGLQFLFEYFSETQRNKGNFPGRFSGRQFSNSRSEMNVSTLELGDSALYLCASSSRGSPYEQYFGPGTRLTVT.

With regard to this clonotype: This likely stems from a read error, as it lies one base from a far larger clone. The V and J genes are TRBV7-2 and TRBJ2-7; possible D gene TRBD2, 6 bases. Looked up from germline, CDR1 is SGHTA and CDR2 is FQGNSA. The CDR3 is 12 residues long. In DNA, the CDR3 is TGTGCCGGCAGCTTAGAGGGGAGGGAGCAGTACTTC. Encoded protein: CAGSLEGREQYF.

This clonotype was found a few times. The chain couples TRBV28 to TRBJ1-2; D remains unclear. Trimming left V 6 bases short and J 5 bases short, with 13 bases between. CDR3 size: 13 residues. Germline CDR1 MDHEN, CDR2 SYDVKM. CDR3 region: CASSVTESYGYTF. The CDR3 DNA follows: TGTGCCAGCAGCGTTACAGAGAGTTATGGCTACACCTTC.

This chain uses TRBV2 with TRBJ2-7; 7 bases fit TRBD1. This CDR3 is built from 15 residues. Germline V lookup: CDR1 SNHLY, CDR2 FYNNEI. J gave up 1 base and V 7 bases, and 10 bases lay outside the gene matches. CDR3 residues: CASTQQGYDSYEQYF. The CDR3 nucleotides are TGTGCCAGCACCCAACAGGGGTATGATTCCTACGAGCAGTACTTC.

The rearrangement uses TRBV7-3 and TRBJ1-1; TRBD1 is a possible D gene (5 bases). The germline gives CDR1 SGHTA, CDR2 FQGTGA. Trimming removed 3 bases from V and 4 bases from J, with 24 bases in between. The CDR3 contains 18 residues. The CDR3: CASSLTPGVGEASTEAFF. Written as DNA, the CDR3 is TGTGCCAGCAGCTTGACCCCGGGGGTTGGCGAGGCTTCCACTGAAGCTTTCTTT.

This clonotype was recorded many times. The chain links TRBV11-1 to TRBJ2-1; D may be TRBD1 (5 bases). V was shortened by 5 bases and J by 0 bases, with 14 bases between the two germline ends. Germline loops: CDR1 SGHAT, CDR2 FQDESV (reference sequence). The CDR3 totals 16 residues. CDR3 nucleotides: TGTGCCAGCAGCCCGCCAAATCAGGGCTCCTACAATGAGCAGTTCTTC. The encoded protein is CASSPPNQGSYNEQFF.

The gene calls are TRBV28 and TRBJ1-2, with a possible D match to TRBD1 (6 bases). V lost 2 bases to trimming and J lost 5 bases, with 15 bases between them. Germline V CDR1 and CDR2: MDHEN, SYDVKM. The CDR3 extends over 15 amino acids. This CDR3 reads CASSLERGHIYGYTF. The CDR3, as DNA: TGTGCCAGCAGTTTAGAGAGGGGACATATTTATGGCTACACCTTC.

The gene calls are TRBV2 and TRBJ2-6, with 14 bases lining up with TRBD2. With 0 bases clipped from V and 4 bases from J, the junction kept 8 bases outside the gene matches. CDR3 length equals 20 residues. Germline V gives CDR1 SNHLY, CDR2 FYNNEI. The CDR3 here is CASSEARRLAGGSGANVLTF. In DNA form, the CDR3 reads TGTGCCAGCAGTGAAGCGCGGAGACTAGCGGGGGGGTCAGGGGCCAACGTCCTGACTTTC. Drawing the rest from reference TRBV2 and TRBJ2-6, the complete variable domain is EPEVTQTPSHQVTQMGQEVILRCVPISNHLYFYWYRQILGQKVEFLVSFYNNEISEKSEIFDDQFSVERPDGSNFTLKIRSTKLEDSAMYFCASSEARRLAGGSGANVLTFGAGSRLTVL.

This clonotype was detected only a few times. The chain uses TRBV4-1 and TRBJ2-4, with 8 bases identical to TRBD2. The CDR3 extends over 16 amino acids. From germline, CDR1 is MGHRA and CDR2 YSYEKL. The trim removed 0 bases at V and 9 bases at J, leaving 10 bases unmatched. Here the CDR3 DNA reads TGCGCCAGCAGCCAAGAGGTCGGGGGGGCTTTGGCCATTCAGTACTTC. Translated, it gives CASSQEVGGALAIQYF.

The chain is built from TRBV5-1 and TRBJ2-3, with TRBD2 as a possible D gene (7 bases). This CDR3 spans 16 amino acids. Trimming cost V 6 bases and J 2 bases, with 19 bases left between them. The germline V gene has CDR1 SGHRS and CDR2 YFSETQ. This CDR3 is CASKRIGGLSTDTQYF. The CDR3 nucleotides read TGCGCCAGCAAAAGAATCGGGGGGCTCTCCACAGATACGCAGTATTTT.

This clonotype was seen a few times. CDR3 DNA sequence: TGTGCCAGCAGCCCCGAGACAGGCACTTACGAGCAGTACTTC. Amino acids: CASSPETGTYEQYF. The chain carries TRBV18 and TRBJ2-4, with D maybe TRBD1 (6 bases). The J call may not be correct, given that the DNA end is closer to TRBJ2-7. Germline V gives CDR1 KGHSH, CDR2 LQKENI. The CDR3 extends over 14 amino acids.

This clonotype was seen a single time. A read error may be the cause here, since a much bigger clone is one base away. The chain couples TRBV10-1 to TRBJ2-4, with TRBD2 matching 9 bases. Germline V gene sequence: CDR1 WNHNN, CDR2 SYGVQD (reference sequence). J lost 13 bases, V lost 5 bases, and 6 bases had no gene match. The CDR3 is 12 residues long. This chain's CDR3 is CASSIAGGSQYF. CDR3 nucleotide sequence: TGCGCCAGCAGTATCGCGGGGGGGTCCCAGTACTTC.

The CDR3: CASSSSLGGDTSTDTQYF. As DNA, the CDR3 is TGTGCCAGCAGCTCCAGCTTGGGGGGCGACACTAGCACAGATACGCAGTATTTT. This chain joins TRBV11-2 and TRBJ2-3, with D perhaps being TRBD1 or TRBD2 (6 bases each). Trimming cost V 4 bases and J 0 bases, with 20 bases left between them. The length of the CDR3 is 18 residues. Looked up from germline, CDR1 is SGHAT and CDR2 is FQNNGV. Using reference TRBV11-2 and TRBJ2-3 for the parts outside the CDR3, the full variable domain is EAGVAQSPRYKIIEKRQSVAFWCNPISGHATLYWYQQILGQGPKLLIQFQNNGVVDDSQLPKDRFSAERLKGVDSTLKIQPAKLEDSAVYLCASSSSLGGDTSTDTQYFGPGTRLTVL.

This clonotype was seen only a few times. The chain links TRBV7-2 to TRBJ1-5; tentatively, D is TRBD1 (6 bases). Germline CDR1 and CDR2: SGHTA and FQGNSA. V lost 3 bases to trimming and J lost 7 bases, with 16 bases between them. The CDR3 is made up of 15 amino acids. CDR3 protein: CASSFSGAVRQPQHF. In DNA form, the CDR3 reads TGTGCCAGCAGCTTTTCAGGGGCCGTAAGACAGCCCCAGCATTTT.

This clonotype was counted between two and nine times. The rearrangement uses TRBV18 and TRBJ2-3; D remains ambiguous. The V end lost 0 bases, the J end lost 1 base, and 11 bases lay between the germline ends. This CDR3 is 16 amino acids long. CDR1 is KGHSH, CDR2 LQKENI, per germline. Here the CDR3 reads CASSPPTMTGTDTQYF. In DNA, the CDR3 is TGTGCCAGCTCACCACCAACTATGACGGGCACAGATACGCAGTATTTT.

This clonotype came up many times. V gene TRBV20-1 combines with J gene TRBJ2-1, with 11 bases identical to TRBD2. This CDR3 is 18 amino acids long. The germline gives CDR1 DFQATT, CDR2 SNEGSKA (reference sequence). V was pared by 1 base and J by 6 bases, with 14 bases of the junction left unmatched. DNA for the CDR3: TGCAGTGCTAGAGCGGGACTAGCGGATACCCTCGTCTCCAATGAGCAGTTCTTC. Translation gives CSARAGLADTLVSNEQFF.

Regarding this clonotype: A junction boundary mismatches the germline segment, possibly from a read error. The chain recombines TRBV20-1 with TRBJ2-7; D gene uncertain. CDR3 length: 15 residues. Germline V gene data show CDR1 as DFQATT and CDR2 as SNEGSKA (reference sequence). The CDR3 loop reads CSARGQPLEGYERYF. For the CDR3, the DNA is TGCAGTGCTAGAGGGCAGCCTCTAGAAGGCTACGAGCGGTACTTC.

Comments on this clonotype: This may arise from a read error, as a much more abundant clone is one base away. This chain connects TRBV15 to TRBJ2-6; D unresolved. The CDR3 is made up of 17 amino acids. The germline V gene encodes CDR1 LNHNV and CDR2 YYDKDF (reference sequence). With 1 base removed from V and 1 base from J, the gap between germline ends came to 11 bases. In nucleotides, the CDR3 is TGTGCCACCAGCAGAGGAATAGTAGGATCTGGGGCCAACGTCCTGACTTTC. This encodes CATSRGIVGSGANVLTF.

This clonotype was detected many times. The chain combines TRBV12-3 or TRBV12-4 with TRBJ2-1, with D possibly TRBD1 on 6 matching bases. The V end lost 3 bases, the J end lost 8 bases, and 11 bases lay between the germline ends. CDR3 size: 13 residues. The CDR3 DNA sequence: TGTGCCAGCAGTTTTTTCAGGGGCGATGAGCAGTTCTTC. This codes for CASSFFRGDEQFF.

The chain is built from TRBV9 and TRBJ2-5; perhaps TRBD1 as D (5 bases). This CDR3 has 15 residues. Deletions cut 3 bases from V and 5 bases from J, with 17 bases between. Germline V gene lookup returns CDR1 SGDLS and CDR2 YYNGEE. CDR3 sequence reads: CASSAREDPRETQYF. The CDR3 region has the DNA TGTGCCAGCAGCGCCAGGGAAGACCCGAGGGAGACCCAGTACTTC.

Concerning this clonotype: This may stem from a read error, because a much larger clone lies one nucleotide away. The rearrangement links TRBV20-1 to TRBJ2-1, with 11 bases aligning to TRBD2. Germline V gene data show CDR1 as DFQATT and CDR2 as SNEGSKA (reference sequence). This CDR3 is 15 amino acids long. The CDR3 is CSAPAFGTSGNKQFF. CDR3 sequence (DNA): TGCAGTGCGCCGGCGTTCGGGACTAGCGGCAATAAGCAGTTCTTC.

This clonotype has just a few counts. The DNA for the CDR3 is TGTGCCAGCAGTGAGAGGGACAGGGTAGGAGAGCAGTACTTC. It codes for CASSERDRVGEQYF. The rearrangement links TRBV2 to TRBJ2-7; 9 bases are shared with TRBD1. Germline CDR1 is SNHLY and CDR2 is FYNNEI. With 3 bases clipped from V and 7 bases from J, the junction kept 7 bases outside the gene matches. This CDR3 has 14 residues.